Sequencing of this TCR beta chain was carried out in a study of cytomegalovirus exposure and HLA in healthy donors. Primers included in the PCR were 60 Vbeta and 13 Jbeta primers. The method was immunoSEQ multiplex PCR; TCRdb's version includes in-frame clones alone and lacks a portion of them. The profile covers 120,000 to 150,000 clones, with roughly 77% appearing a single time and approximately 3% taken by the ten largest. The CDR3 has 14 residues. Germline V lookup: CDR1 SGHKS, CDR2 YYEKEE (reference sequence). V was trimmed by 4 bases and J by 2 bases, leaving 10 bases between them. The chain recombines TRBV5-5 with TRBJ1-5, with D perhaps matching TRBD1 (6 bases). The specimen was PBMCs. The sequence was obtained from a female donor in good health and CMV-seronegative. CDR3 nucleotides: TGTGCCAGCAGCGTACAGGGACGCAATCAGCCCCAGCATTTT. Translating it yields CASSVQGRNQPQHF.